These 8 T cell receptor beta chains were sequenced from one sample in a study of cytomegalovirus exposure and HLA in healthy donors. The PCR had 60 Vbeta and 13 Jbeta primers. Libraries were prepared by immunoSEQ multiplex PCR; TCRdb keeps only in-frame clonotypes and omits some of them. The sample lists some 160,000 clones, 79% seen once, with more than 0.55% in the top ten. The source material was PBMCs. The receptors derive from a woman aged 40 to 50 in good health and CMV-seronegative.

The J gene is TRBJ2-5, the V gene TRBV5-1; D may be TRBD1 (5 bases). The end of the DNA fits TRBJ2-7 better, so the J call may be wrong. The CDR3 is 15 residues long. Germline assignment: CDR1 SGHRS and CDR2 YFSETQ. Here the CDR3 reads CASSPGQSWDYEQYF. Here the CDR3 DNA reads TGCGCCAGCAGCCCCGGACAATCTTGGGACTACGAGCAGTACTTC.

This chain connects TRBV5-1 to TRBJ1-5, with unresolved D. Trimming removed 0 bases from V and 0 bases from J, with 7 bases in between. Germline assignment: CDR1 SGHRS and CDR2 YFSETQ. There are 15 residues in the CDR3. The CDR3 coding sequence is TGCGCCAGCAGCTTGGACCGGTCTAGCAATCAGCCCCAGCATTTT. This gives the protein CASSLDRSSNQPQHF.

The rearrangement uses TRBV28 and TRBJ1-5, with D possibly TRBD1 on 6 matching bases. This CDR3 spans 13 amino acids. Looked up from germline, CDR1 is MDHEN and CDR2 is SYDVKM. Between the trimmed V and J ends, which lost 3 bases and 5 bases, there was a span of 8 bases. The CDR3 DNA reads as TGTGCCAGCAGTTTGGCAGGGGATCAGCCCCAGCATTTT. It encodes CASSLAGDQPQHF.

Here the CDR3 reads CSVGAGGNQPQHF. CDR3 DNA: TGCAGCGTTGGGGCAGGGGGAAATCAGCCCCAGCATTTT. V and J are TRBV29-1 and TRBJ1-5, with 7 nucleotides matching TRBD1. The germline V gene encodes CDR1 SQVTM and CDR2 ANQGSEA. This CDR3 spans 13 amino acids. V trimming: 4 bases; J trimming: 4 bases; junction bases outside the gene matches: 4.

The chain joins TRBV7-9 to TRBJ1-1; D unclear. Germline CDR1 reads SEHNR; CDR2 reads FQNEAQ (reference sequence). V lost 5 bases and J 3 bases, leaving 7 bases between the germline ends. The CDR3 length is 12 residues. The CDR3 protein is CASSPIDTEAFF. The CDR3 bases are TGTGCCAGCAGCCCTATCGACACTGAAGCTTTCTTT.

This clone was seen a few times. The rearrangement uses TRBV6-5 and TRBJ1-1; no clear D gene. The germline CDR1 and CDR2 sequences are MNHEY and SVGAGI. CDR3 length: 15 residues. Trimming left V 0 bases short and J 1 base short, with 9 bases between. CDR3: CASSYSRATNTEAFF. For the CDR3, the DNA is TGTGCCAGCAGTTACTCGAGGGCTACGAACACTGAAGCTTTCTTT.

The J gene is TRBJ2-3, the V gene TRBV27; 10 bases align to TRBD2. Germline assignment: CDR1 MNHEY and CDR2 SMNVEV (reference sequence). The CDR3 loop spans 15 amino acids. V shed 5 bases and J 3 bases; nucleotides not matched to a gene: 5. In DNA, the CDR3 is TGTGCCAGCAGTCTCAGCGGGAGGGAAACAGATACGCAGTATTTT. Its protein product is CASSLSGRETDTQYF.

This chain joins TRBV4-1 and TRBJ1-5; no reliable D call. CDR3 size: 13 residues. Germline assignment: CDR1 MGHRA and CDR2 YSYEKL. Between the trimmed V and J ends, which lost 1 base and 4 bases, there was a span of 5 bases. CDR3: CASSQGVNQPQHF. DNA of the CDR3: TGCGCCAGCAGCCAAGGTGTAAATCAGCCCCAGCATTTT.